This entry features one T cell receptor (beta chain) sequence. The CDR3 sequence is 11 residues long. Trimming cost V 3 bases and J 9 bases; bases outside gene matches: 1. The V gene's germline CDR1 is DFQATT and CDR2 SNEGSKA (reference sequence). The source of the sample is a study of blood T cell repertoires in COVID-19. Study summary: COVID-19 samples from acute and convalescent phases originated in the United States, Italy and Spain. Sources were T cells, B-cell-depleted T cells, or PBMCs; the material itself was cDNA or gDNA.

In the original analysis: Amplification from reference gene primers served as the basis for estimated nucleated cell counts. Some clones are missing from TCRdb's copy, which holds only in-frame ones; the method was immunoSEQ multiplex PCR. The V and J calls and clone size are taken from that table; D and trimming were inferred from the DNA. The sample shows over 150,000 clones, 81% of them seen only once. The sequence was obtained from an elderly woman with COVID-19, enrolled during active disease. The sequencing input was peripheral blood. The chain joins TRBV20-1 to TRBJ2-1; 8 nucleotides agree with TRBD2. For the CDR3, the DNA is TGCAGTGCTAGCGGGGGGGGTGAGCAGTTCTTC. Translated: CSASGGGEQFF.